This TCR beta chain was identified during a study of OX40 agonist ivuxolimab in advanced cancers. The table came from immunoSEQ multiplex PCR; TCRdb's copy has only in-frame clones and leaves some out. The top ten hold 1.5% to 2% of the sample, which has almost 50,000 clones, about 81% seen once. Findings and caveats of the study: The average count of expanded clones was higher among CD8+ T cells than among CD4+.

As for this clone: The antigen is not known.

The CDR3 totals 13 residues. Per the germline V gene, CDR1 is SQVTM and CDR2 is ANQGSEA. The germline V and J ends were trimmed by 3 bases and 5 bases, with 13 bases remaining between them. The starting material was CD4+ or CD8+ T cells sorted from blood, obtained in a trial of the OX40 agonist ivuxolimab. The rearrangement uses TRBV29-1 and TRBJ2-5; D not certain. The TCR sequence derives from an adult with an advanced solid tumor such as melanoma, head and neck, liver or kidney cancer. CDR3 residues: CSVEEETWETQYF. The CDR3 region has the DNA TGCAGCGTTGAGGAAGAAACATGGGAGACCCAGTACTTC.